This is a list of T cell receptor beta chains from one sample in a study of blood T cell repertoires in COVID-19. Profiling relied on immunoSEQ multiplex PCR, and the TCRdb table lists in-frame clones only, not all of them. The sample carries roughly 53,000 clones, 80% to 90% recorded once. Sequenced sample: peripheral blood. The receptors were sampled from a human donor in a cohort sampled during active COVID-19. The CDR3 runs from the conserved cysteine through the conserved F or W. The order of the fields is clone size, V gene, J gene, D gene, CDR3 protein, CDR3 DNA. The D gene is left open where the match is weak. Part of the rows lack a size; the others show once, few, many or a class for expanded clones.

size: once
V: TRBV2
J: TRBJ1-1
D: TRBD1
CDR3: CASSEQGENTEAFF
DNA: TGTGCCAGCAGTGAGCAGGGGGAAAACACTGAAGCTTTCTTT

size: once
V: TRBV7-8
J: TRBJ2-7
D: TRBD2
CDR3: CASIRLAPYEQYF
DNA: TGTGCCAGCATCCGACTAGCGCCATACGAGCAGTACTTC

size: -
V: TRBV5-6
J: TRBJ1-2
D: -
CDR3: CASSLALEVLYGYTF
DNA: TGTGCCAGCAGCTTGGCCTTAGAGGTTCTCTATGGCTACACCTTC

size: -
V: TRBV5-1
J: TRBJ1-5
D: TRBD1
CDR3: CASSLDPDRTGKHF
DNA: TGCGCCAGCAGCTTGGATCCTGACAGGACAGGGAAGCATTTT

size: -
V: TRBV7-8
J: TRBJ2-5
D: TRBD1
CDR3: CASSRDREGETQYF
DNA: TGTGCCAGCAGCCGAGACAGGGAAGGAGAGACCCAGTACTTC

size: -
V: TRBV7-2
J: TRBJ2-2
D: -
CDR3: CASRGNPGTGELFF
DNA: TGTGCCAGCAGAGGAAACCCAGGCACCGGGGAGCTGTTTTTT

size: -
V: TRBV6-5
J: TRBJ1-5
D: -
CDR3: CASSRTVFGNQPQHF
DNA: TGTGCCAGCAGCAGGACAGTTTTCGGCAATCAGCCCCAGCATTTT

size: -
V: TRBV7-3
J: TRBJ1-1
D: TRBD1
CDR3: CASSLDRSTEAFF
DNA: TGTGCCAGCAGCTTGGACAGGTCCACTGAAGCTTTCTTT

size: -
V: TRBV2
J: TRBJ2-7
D: TRBD1
CDR3: CASSDTLQGARYEQYF
DNA: TGTGCCAGCAGTGATACTTTACAGGGGGCCCGCTACGAGCAGTACTTC

size: -
V: TRBV28
J: TRBJ1-4
D: TRBD1
CDR3: CASSKEGTGNNEKLFF
DNA: TGTGCCAGCAGCAAAGAGGGGACAGGGAATAATGAAAAACTGTTTTTT

size: -
V: TRBV18
J: TRBJ2-4
D: TRBD1
CDR3: CASSPIKALGTGGPKNIQYF
DNA: TGTGCCAGCTCACCAATTAAAGCGCTGGGGACAGGGGGTCCCAAAAACATTCAGTACTTC

size: once
V: TRBV2
J: TRBJ1-5
D: -
CDR3: CASSEGGHQPQHF
DNA: TGTGCCAGCAGTGAGGGCGGGCATCAGCCCCAGCATTTT

size: -
V: TRBV14
J: TRBJ2-7
D: -
CDR3: CASSQVGGPTYEQYF
DNA: TGTGCCAGCAGCCAAGTGGGGGGGCCCACCTACGAGCAGTACTTC

size: -
V: TRBV2
J: TRBJ1-4
D: TRBD1
CDR3: CASRDRGNNEKLFF
DNA: TGTGCCAGCAGGGACAGGGGCAACAATGAAAAACTGTTTTTT

size: -
V: TRBV5-1
J: TRBJ1-2
D: TRBD1
CDR3: CASSPGQGFDGYTF
DNA: TGCGCCAGCAGCCCGGGACAGGGGTTCGATGGCTACACCTTC

size: -
V: TRBV5-1
J: TRBJ2-7
D: TRBD2
CDR3: CASSLLAGGAYEQYF
DNA: TGCGCCAGCAGCTTGTTAGCGGGAGGTGCCTACGAGCAGTACTTC

size: -
V: TRBV28
J: TRBJ1-1
D: -
CDR3: CASSSAEGGRTEAFF
DNA: TGTGCCAGCAGTTCTGCTGAAGGAGGGAGAACTGAAGCTTTCTTT

size: -
V: TRBV7-8
J: TRBJ2-5
D: -
CDR3: CASSKSDRETQYF
DNA: TGTGCCAGCAGCAAATCAGACAGGGAGACCCAGTACTTC

size: -
V: TRBV18
J: TRBJ2-7
D: -
CDR3: CASSPRGPISYEQYF
DNA: TGTGCCAGCTCACCACGCGGGCCCATCTCCTACGAGCAGTACTTC

size: -
V: TRBV7-2
J: TRBJ1-5
D: -
CDR3: CASSLTESNQPQHF
DNA: TGTGCCAGCAGCTTGACAGAGAGCAATCAGCCCCAGCATTTT

size: -
V: TRBV15
J: TRBJ1-6
D: -
CDR3: CATRGGVDYNSPLHF
DNA: TGTGCCACCAGGGGAGGGGTGGACTATAATTCACCCCTCCACTTT

size: few
V: TRBV5-1
J: TRBJ1-2
D: -
CDR3: CASSLMGRGSYGYTF
DNA: TGCGCCAGCAGCTTGATGGGCAGGGGTAGCTATGGCTACACCTTC

size: -
V: TRBV5-1
J: TRBJ2-1
D: TRBD1
CDR3: CASSLTGVGVRNEQFF
DNA: TGCGCCAGCAGCTTGACAGGGGTGGGCGTACGCAATGAGCAGTTCTTC

size: -
V: TRBV19
J: TRBJ1-2
D: TRBD1
CDR3: CASSIGQGYGYTF
DNA: TGTGCCAGTAGTATCGGACAGGGCTATGGCTACACCTTC

size: -
V: TRBV6-5
J: TRBJ1-1
D: TRBD1
CDR3: CASSYSNRGDTEAFF
DNA: TGTGCCAGCAGTTACTCTAACAGGGGGGACACTGAAGCTTTCTTT

size: -
V: TRBV3-1/TRBV3-2
J: TRBJ2-7
D: TRBD2
CDR3: CASSQDRGGGGRVYEQYF
DNA: TGTGCCAGCAGCCAAGATCGGGGGGGCGGCGGGAGAGTCTACGAGCAGTACTTC

size: -
V: TRBV9
J: TRBJ2-1
D: -
CDR3: CASSVLGSSYNEQFF
DNA: TGTGCCAGCAGCGTTCTCGGGAGCTCCTACAATGAGCAGTTCTTC

size: few
V: TRBV12-3/TRBV12-4
J: TRBJ2-3
D: -
CDR3: CASRRVTDTQYF
DNA: TGTGCCAGCAGGAGGGTCACAGATACGCAGTATTTT

size: -
V: TRBV13
J: TRBJ1-2
D: -
CDR3: CASSDVHGWTDSYGYTF
DNA: TGTGCCAGCAGCGATGTACACGGATGGACAGACTCTTATGGCTACACCTTC

size: -
V: TRBV28
J: TRBJ1-6
D: -
CDR3: CASSRPPSFSRNSPLHF
DNA: TGTGCCAGCAGCCGTCCACCATCTTTTAGTCGGAATTCACCCCTCCACTTT

size: -
V: TRBV25-1
J: TRBJ2-5
D: TRBD1
CDR3: CASSNRGSGETQYF
DNA: TGTGCCAGCAGCAACAGGGGATCTGGGGAGACCCAGTACTTC

size: -
V: TRBV10-3
J: TRBJ1-2
D: -
CDR3: CAISASDSNYGYTF
DNA: TGTGCCATCAGCGCGTCGGACAGTAACTATGGCTACACCTTC

size: -
V: TRBV18
J: TRBJ2-4
D: -
CDR3: CASSPRGAVKNIQYF
DNA: TGTGCCAGCTCGCCGCGCGGGGCAGTCAAAAACATTCAGTACTTC

size: -
V: TRBV7-9
J: TRBJ1-2
D: TRBD1
CDR3: CASSFSGQGGGYTF
DNA: TGTGCCAGCAGCTTTTCCGGACAGGGAGGTGGCTACACCTTC

size: -
V: TRBV5-6
J: TRBJ1-2
D: -
CDR3: CASSPGPAMGYTF
DNA: TGTGCCAGCAGCCCAGGGCCCGCGATGGGCTACACCTTC

size: few
V: TRBV6-5
J: TRBJ2-6
D: -
CDR3: CASDQGNGANVLTF
DNA: TGTGCCTCCGACCAGGGTAATGGGGCCAACGTCCTGACTTTC

size: -
V: TRBV5-1
J: TRBJ2-7
D: TRBD1
CDR3: CASSLGGQTSYEQYF
DNA: TGCGCCAGCAGCTTGGGGGGACAGACGTCCTACGAGCAGTACTTC

size: -
V: TRBV28
J: TRBJ2-2
D: TRBD2
CDR3: CASSLTSGANTGELFF
DNA: TGTGCCAGCAGTTTGACTAGCGGGGCCAACACCGGGGAGCTGTTTTTT

size: -
V: TRBV5-1
J: TRBJ1-1
D: -
CDR3: CASSLGGVETEAFF
DNA: TGCGCCAGCAGCTTGGGCGGGGTAGAGACTGAAGCTTTCTTT

size: -
V: TRBV6-5
J: TRBJ2-7
D: -
CDR3: CASLQNLAQAYEQYF
DNA: TGTGCCAGTTTACAGAACTTAGCACAGGCCTACGAGCAGTACTTC

size: -
V: TRBV7-3
J: TRBJ2-5
D: -
CDR3: CASSLSLQETQYF
DNA: TGTGCCAGCAGCTTAAGTCTCCAAGAGACCCAGTACTTC